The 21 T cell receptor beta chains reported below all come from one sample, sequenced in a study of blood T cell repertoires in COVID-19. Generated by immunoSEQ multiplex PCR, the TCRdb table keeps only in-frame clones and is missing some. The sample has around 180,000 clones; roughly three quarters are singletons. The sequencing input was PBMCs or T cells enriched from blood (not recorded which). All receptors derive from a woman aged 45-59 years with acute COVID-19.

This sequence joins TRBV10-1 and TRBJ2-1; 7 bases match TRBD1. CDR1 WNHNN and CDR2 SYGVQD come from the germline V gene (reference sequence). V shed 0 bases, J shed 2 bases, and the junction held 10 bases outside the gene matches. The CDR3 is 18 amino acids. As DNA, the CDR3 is TGCGCCAGCAGTGAGTCGATGGCTCTCGGGACAGCCTACAATGAGCAGTTCTTC. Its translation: CASSESMALGTAYNEQFF.

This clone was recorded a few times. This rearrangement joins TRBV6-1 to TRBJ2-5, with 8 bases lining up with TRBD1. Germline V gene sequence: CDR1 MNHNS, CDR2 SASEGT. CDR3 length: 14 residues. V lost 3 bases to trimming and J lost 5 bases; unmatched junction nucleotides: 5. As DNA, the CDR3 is TGTGCCAGCAGTGAGGCAGGGGGCTGGGAGACCCAGTACTTC. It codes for CASSEAGGWETQYF.

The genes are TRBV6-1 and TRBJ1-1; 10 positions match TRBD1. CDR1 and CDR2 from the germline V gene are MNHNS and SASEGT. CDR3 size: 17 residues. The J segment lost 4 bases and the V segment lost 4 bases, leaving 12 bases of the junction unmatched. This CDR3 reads CASSGQGAILVGTEAFF. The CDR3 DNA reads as TGTGCCAGCAGTGGACAGGGGGCGATATTGGTCGGCACTGAAGCTTTCTTT.

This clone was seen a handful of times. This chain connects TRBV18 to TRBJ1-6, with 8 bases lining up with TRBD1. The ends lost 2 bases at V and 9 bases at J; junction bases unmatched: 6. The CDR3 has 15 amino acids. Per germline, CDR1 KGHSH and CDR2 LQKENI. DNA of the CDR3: TGTGCCAGCTCACCAGAAGGACAGGGAGTTTCACCCCTCCACTTT. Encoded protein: CASSPEGQGVSPLHF.

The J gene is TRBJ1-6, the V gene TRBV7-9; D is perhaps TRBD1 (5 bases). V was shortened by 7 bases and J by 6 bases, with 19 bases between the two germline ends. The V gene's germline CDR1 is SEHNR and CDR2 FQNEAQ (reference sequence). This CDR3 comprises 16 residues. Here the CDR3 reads CASNTAGGGGNSPLHF. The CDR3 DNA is TGTGCCAGCAACACAGCGGGGGGTGGGGGTAATTCACCCCTCCACTTT.

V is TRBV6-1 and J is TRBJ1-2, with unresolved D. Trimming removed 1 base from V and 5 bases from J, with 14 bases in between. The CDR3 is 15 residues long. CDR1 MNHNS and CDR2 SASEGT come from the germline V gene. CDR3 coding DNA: TGTGCCAGCAGTGAAGGGGCAGGCGCTCGTTATGGCTACACCTTC. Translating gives CASSEGAGARYGYTF.

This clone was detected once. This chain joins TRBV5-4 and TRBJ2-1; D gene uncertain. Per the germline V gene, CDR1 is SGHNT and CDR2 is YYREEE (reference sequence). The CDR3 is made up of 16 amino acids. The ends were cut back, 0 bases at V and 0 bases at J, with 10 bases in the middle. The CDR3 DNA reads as TGTGCCAGCAGCTTGGATCCTTATAGCTCCTACAATGAGCAGTTCTTC. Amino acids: CASSLDPYSSYNEQFF.

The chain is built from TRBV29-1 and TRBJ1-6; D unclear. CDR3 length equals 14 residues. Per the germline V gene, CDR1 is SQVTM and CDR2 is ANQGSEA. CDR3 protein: CTIGGELGDSPLHF. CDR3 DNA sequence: TGCACTATTGGCGGGGAGCTTGGGGATTCACCCCTCCACTTT.

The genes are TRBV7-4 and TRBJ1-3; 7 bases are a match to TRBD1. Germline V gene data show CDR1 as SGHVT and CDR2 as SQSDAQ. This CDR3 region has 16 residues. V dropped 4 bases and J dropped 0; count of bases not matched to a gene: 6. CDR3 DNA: TGTGCCAGCAGCTGTGGGACAGCCCGCTCTGGAAACACCATATATTTT. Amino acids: CASSCGTARSGNTIYF. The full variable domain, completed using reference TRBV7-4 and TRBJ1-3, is GAGVSQSPRYKVAKRGRDVALRCDSISGHVTLYWYRQTLGQGSEVLTYSQSDAQRDKSGRPSGRFSAERPERSVSTLKIQRTEQGDSAVYLCASSCGTARSGNTIYFGEGSWLTVV.

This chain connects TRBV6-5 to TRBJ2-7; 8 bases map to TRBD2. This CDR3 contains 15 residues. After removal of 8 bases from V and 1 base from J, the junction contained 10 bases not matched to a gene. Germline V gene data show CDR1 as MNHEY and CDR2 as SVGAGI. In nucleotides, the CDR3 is TGTGCCAGCCAAGGGACTAGAGGTCGATCCTACGAGCAGTACGTC. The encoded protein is CASQGTRGRSYEQYV.

CDR3 protein: CASSLAGASPTEAFF. CDR3 bases: TGTGCCAGCAGCTTAGCTGGGGCGTCACCCACTGAAGCTTTCTTT. The rearrangement uses TRBV11-2 and TRBJ1-1; D might be TRBD1 (5 bases). The CDR3 is 15 residues long. V lost 1 base and J lost 4, with 13 bases in between. Germline assignment: CDR1 SGHAT and CDR2 FQNNGV. Based on the CDR3 plus reference TRBV11-2 and TRBJ1-1, the full variable domain is EAGVAQSPRYKIIEKRQSVAFWCNPISGHATLYWYQQILGQGPKLLIQFQNNGVVDDSQLPKDRFSAERLKGVDSTLKIQPAKLEDSAVYLCASSLAGASPTEAFFGQGTRLTVV.

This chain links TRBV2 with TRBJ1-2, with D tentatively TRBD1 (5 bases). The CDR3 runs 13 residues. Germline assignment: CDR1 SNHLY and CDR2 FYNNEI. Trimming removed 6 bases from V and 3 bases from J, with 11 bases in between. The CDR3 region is CASRQTRDYGYTF. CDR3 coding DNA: TGTGCCAGCAGGCAAACCAGGGACTATGGCTACACCTTC.

CDR3 amino acids: CASREGGAGNTIYF. In DNA form, the CDR3 reads TGTGCCAGTAGGGAAGGGGGCGCCGGAAACACCATATATTTT. The chain is built from TRBV19 and TRBJ1-3, with 7 bases that match TRBD1. V was pared by 6 bases and J by 4 bases, with 6 bases of the junction left unmatched. This CDR3 region has 14 residues. CDR1 is LNHDA, CDR2 SQIVND, per germline (reference sequence).

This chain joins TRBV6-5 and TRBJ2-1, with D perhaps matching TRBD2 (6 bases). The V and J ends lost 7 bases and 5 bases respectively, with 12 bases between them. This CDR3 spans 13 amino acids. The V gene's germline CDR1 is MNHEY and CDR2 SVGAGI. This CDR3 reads CASTPGRNNEQFF. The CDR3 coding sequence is TGTGCCAGCACCCCAGGGAGGAACAATGAGCAGTTCTTC.

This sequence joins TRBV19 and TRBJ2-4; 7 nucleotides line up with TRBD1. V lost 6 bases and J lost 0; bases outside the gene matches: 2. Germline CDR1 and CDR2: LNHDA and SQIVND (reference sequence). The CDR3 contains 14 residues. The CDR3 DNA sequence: TGTGCCAGTAGGGGACAGCTAGCCAAAAACATTCAGTACTTC. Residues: CASRGQLAKNIQYF.

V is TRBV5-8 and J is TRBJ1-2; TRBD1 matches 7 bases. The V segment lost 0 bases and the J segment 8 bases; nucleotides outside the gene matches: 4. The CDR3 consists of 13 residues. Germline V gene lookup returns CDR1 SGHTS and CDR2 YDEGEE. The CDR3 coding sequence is TGTGCCAGCAGCTTGGGCAGGGGGGACGGCTACACCTTC. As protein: CASSLGRGDGYTF.

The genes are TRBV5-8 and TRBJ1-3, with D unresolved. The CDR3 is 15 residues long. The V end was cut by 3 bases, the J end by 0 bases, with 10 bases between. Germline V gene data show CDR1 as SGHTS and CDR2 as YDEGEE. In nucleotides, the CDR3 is TGTGCCAGCAGCTCCAGAATCTCCTCTGGAAACACCATATATTTT. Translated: CASSSRISSGNTIYF.

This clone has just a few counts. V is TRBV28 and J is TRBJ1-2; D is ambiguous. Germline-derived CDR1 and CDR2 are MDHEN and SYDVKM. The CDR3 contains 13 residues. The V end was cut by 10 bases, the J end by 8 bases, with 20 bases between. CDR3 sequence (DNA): TGTGCCATCTCTATTGGGTACAGCAACGGCTACACCTTC. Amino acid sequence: CAISIGYSNGYTF.

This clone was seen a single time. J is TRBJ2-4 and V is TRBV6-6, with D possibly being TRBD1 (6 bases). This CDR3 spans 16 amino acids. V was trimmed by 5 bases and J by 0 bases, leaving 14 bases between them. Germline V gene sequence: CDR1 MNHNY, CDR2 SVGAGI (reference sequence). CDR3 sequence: CASSRTGPRAKNIQYF. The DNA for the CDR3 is TGTGCCAGCAGTCGAACAGGGCCTCGAGCCAAAAACATTCAGTACTTC.

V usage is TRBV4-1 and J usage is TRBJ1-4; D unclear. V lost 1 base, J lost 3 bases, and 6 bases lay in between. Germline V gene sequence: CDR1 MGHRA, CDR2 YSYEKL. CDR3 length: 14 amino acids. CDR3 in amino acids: CASSQVEANEKLFF. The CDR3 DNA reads TGCGCCAGCAGCCAAGTCGAGGCTAATGAAAAACTGTTTTTT.

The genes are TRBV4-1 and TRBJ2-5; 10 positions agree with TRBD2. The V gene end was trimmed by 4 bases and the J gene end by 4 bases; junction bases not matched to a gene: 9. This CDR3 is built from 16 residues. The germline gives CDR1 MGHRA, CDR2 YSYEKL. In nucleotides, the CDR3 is TGCGCCAGCAGCCCCCAGGAGCGGGGGGGCGGAGAGACCCAGTACTTC. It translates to CASSPQERGGGETQYF.